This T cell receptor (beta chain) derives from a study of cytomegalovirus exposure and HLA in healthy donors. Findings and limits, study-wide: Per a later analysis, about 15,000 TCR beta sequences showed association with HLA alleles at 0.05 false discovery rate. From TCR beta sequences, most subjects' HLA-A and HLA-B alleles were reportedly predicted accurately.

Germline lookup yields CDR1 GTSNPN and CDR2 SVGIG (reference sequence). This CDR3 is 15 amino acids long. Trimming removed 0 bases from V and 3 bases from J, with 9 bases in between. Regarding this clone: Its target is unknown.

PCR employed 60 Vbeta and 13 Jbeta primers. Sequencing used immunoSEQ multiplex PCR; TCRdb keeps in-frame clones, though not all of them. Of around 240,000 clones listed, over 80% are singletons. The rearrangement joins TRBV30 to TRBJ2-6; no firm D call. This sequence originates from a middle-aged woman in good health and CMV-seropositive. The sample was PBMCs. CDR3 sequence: CAWSVSRGGANVLTF. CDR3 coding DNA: TGTGCCTGGAGTGTTTCCCGCGGTGGGGCCAACGTCCTGACTTTC.